A single sample is the source of the 21 T cell receptor beta chains below, sequenced in a study of response to subunit inactivated influenza vaccine. TCRdb re-analysed the RT-PCR reads in MiXCR, keeping a single row per CDR3 protein. This table has about 500,000 distinct CDR3 sequences, around 7.9% appearing once. Specimen: PBMCs from blood, collected around 25 months after vaccination. Source of these receptors: a man between 50 and 69 years old who received an inactivated influenza vaccine.

The chain combines TRBV18 with TRBJ2-3; D might be TRBD2 (6 bases). V dropped 3 bases and J dropped 9 bases, with 25 bases sitting between them. CDR3 size: 17 residues. Germline CDR1 is KGHSH and CDR2 is LQKENI. This chain's CDR3 is CASSPMGSSGVLGTQYF. For the CDR3, the DNA is TGTGCCAGCTCACCCATGGGGAGTAGCGGTGTCTTAGGGACGCAGTATTTT.

V and J are TRBV19 and TRBJ1-6; weak D call: TRBD1 (5 bases). Between the trimmed V and J ends, which lost 4 bases and 7 bases, there was a span of 11 bases. The germline gives CDR1 LNHDA, CDR2 SQIVND (reference sequence). The CDR3 extends over 14 amino acids. The CDR3 sequence is CASSNRDHNSPLHF. CDR3 coding DNA: TGTGCCAGTAGTAACCGGGACCACAATTCACCCCTCCACTTT.

This clonotype showed up many times. The genes are TRBV4-3 and TRBJ1-3; D is possibly TRBD1 (6 bases). There are 16 residues in the CDR3. Trimming removed 0 bases from V and 0 bases from J, with 9 bases in between. Looked up from germline, CDR1 is LGHNA and CDR2 is YSLEER. Here the CDR3 DNA reads TGCGCCAGCAGCCAAGAAGGGGGGTTCTCTGGAAACACCATATATTTT. It encodes CASSQEGGFSGNTIYF.

CDR3 DNA: TGTGCCAGCAGCCCCATAGCGGGAGGCGGAATCGAGCAGTACTTC. Encoded protein: CASSPIAGGGIEQYF. This chain connects TRBV7-2 to TRBJ2-7, with TRBD2 identical over 10 bases. The CDR3 loop spans 15 amino acids. Germline values: CDR1 SGHTA, CDR2 FQGNSA. The V gene end was trimmed by 5 bases and the J gene end by 6 bases; junction bases not matched to a gene: 10.

The V and J genes are TRBV12-3 or TRBV12-4 and TRBJ2-7; TRBD1 aligns across 9 bases. The CDR3 contains 14 residues. V was pared by 5 bases and J by 6 bases, with 8 bases of the junction left unmatched. The CDR3 reads CASSQAGTGPEQYF. For the CDR3, the DNA is TGTGCCAGCAGTCAGGCAGGGACAGGGCCCGAGCAGTACTTC.

This clonotype showed up just a few times. This rearrangement joins TRBV27 to TRBJ2-2; 9 bases map to TRBD1. This CDR3 comprises 15 residues. Germline CDR1 reads MNHEY; CDR2 reads SMNVEV (reference sequence). Trimming cost V 6 bases and J 4 bases; bases outside gene matches: 6. The CDR3 loop reads CASSSRQGGTGELFF. In DNA form, the CDR3 reads TGTGCCAGCAGCTCGAGACAGGGGGGCACCGGGGAGCTGTTTTTT.

The chain employs TRBV9 and TRBJ2-5; the match to TRBD2 covers 13 bases. The CDR3 runs 15 residues. CDR1 and CDR2 from the germline V gene are SGDLS and YYNGEE. After removal of 4 bases from V and 9 bases from J, the junction contained 9 bases not matched to a gene. The CDR3 DNA follows: TGTGCCAGCAGCCCTCGGACTAGCGGGAGCGGGGCCCAGTACTTC. It codes for CASSPRTSGSGAQYF.

The chain employs TRBV7-9 and TRBJ2-7; D is perhaps TRBD2 (6 bases). The CDR3 is 15 amino acids. Germline values: CDR1 SEHNR, CDR2 FQNEAQ (reference sequence). V lost 5 bases and J 2 bases, leaving 16 bases between the germline ends. Here the CDR3 reads CASSPARTGAYEQYF. In DNA form, the CDR3 reads TGTGCCAGCAGCCCCGCCAGGACGGGGGCCTACGAGCAGTACTTC.

This clonotype has only a few counts. The genes are TRBV9 and TRBJ2-3; D not certain. The CDR3 contains 15 residues. With 0 bases removed from V and 4 bases from J, the gap between germline ends came to 12 bases. Germline assignment: CDR1 SGDLS and CDR2 YYNGEE. The CDR3, as DNA: TGTGCCAGCAGCGTAGCTGTGGTGGGTTCAGATACGCAGTATTTT. Translation gives CASSVAVVGSDTQYF.

The rearrangement links TRBV9 to TRBJ1-2; 7 nucleotides agree with TRBD1. Per the germline V gene, CDR1 is SGDLS and CDR2 is YYNGEE. CDR3 length: 16 amino acids. Trimming cost V 0 bases and J 6 bases; bases outside gene matches: 11. DNA for the CDR3: TGTGCCAGCAGCGTAGATTTTACGGGACAGATGGATGGCTACACCTTC. The encoded protein is CASSVDFTGQMDGYTF.

This rearrangement joins TRBV4-3 to TRBJ2-2; D possibly corresponds to TRBD2 (6 bases). This CDR3 has 14 amino acids. Germline loops: CDR1 LGHNA, CDR2 YSLEER. Trimming took off 1 base at V and 6 bases at J, with 9 bases between the two ends. CDR3 coding DNA: TGCGCCAGCAGCCAAGGACTAGATGCCGGGGAGCTGTTTTTT. Translating gives CASSQGLDAGELFF.

A few counts support this clonotype. The V and J genes are TRBV5-6 and TRBJ2-5, with TRBD1 as a possible D gene (5 bases). This CDR3 is built from 15 residues. Trimming removed 0 bases at V and 5 bases at J, with 14 bases between. The V gene's germline CDR1 is SGHDT and CDR2 YYEEEE. The CDR3 sequence: CASSLEAGLRETQYF. The CDR3 bases are TGTGCCAGCAGCTTGGAGGCAGGGCTAAGGGAGACCCAGTACTTC.

This clonotype was seen ten or more times. This chain joins TRBV20-1 and TRBJ2-7; unclear D gene. The V end lost 6 bases, the J end lost 0 bases, and 15 bases lay between the germline ends. Per germline, CDR1 DFQATT and CDR2 SNEGSKA (reference sequence). The CDR3 spans 14 residues. CDR3 protein: CSAHGRPSSYEQYF. In DNA form, the CDR3 reads TGCAGTGCACATGGACGGCCCTCCTCCTACGAGCAGTACTTC.

The chain joins TRBV15 to TRBJ2-7, with 9 bases matching TRBD1. CDR1 is LNHNV, CDR2 YYDKDF, per germline (reference sequence). The CDR3 is 13 residues long. V gave up 5 bases and J gave up 3 bases; unmatched junction bases: 2. CDR3 DNA: TGTGCCACCAGCCGGGACAGGGACTACGAGCAGTACTTC. Its translation: CATSRDRDYEQYF.

The DNA for the CDR3 is TGCAGCGTTGGACAGGAGTCAGATACGCAGTATTTT. Translation gives CSVGQESDTQYF. The chain joins TRBV29-1 to TRBJ2-3, with D perhaps TRBD1 (6 bases). The germline V and J ends were trimmed by 4 bases and 4 bases, with 9 bases remaining between them. This CDR3 region has 12 residues. Germline V gene lookup returns CDR1 SQVTM and CDR2 ANQGSEA.

This chain connects TRBV20-1 to TRBJ2-7; TRBD2 is a possible D gene (5 bases). The CDR3 loop spans 11 amino acids. The germline gives CDR1 DFQATT, CDR2 SNEGSKA (reference sequence). V dropped 6 bases and J dropped 3 bases, with 9 bases sitting between them. CDR3 loop: CSATRNYEQYF. The CDR3 nucleotides read TGCAGTGCAACTAGGAACTACGAGCAGTACTTC.

This clonotype was observed a few times. The V call is TRBV11-1, the J call TRBJ2-1; 12 bases fit TRBD1. This CDR3 is 15 amino acids long. Trimming took 6 bases from V and 8 from J; bases not matched to a gene: 8. Germline-derived CDR1 and CDR2 are SGHAT and FQDESV (reference sequence). The CDR3 nucleotides are TGTGCCAGCAGACCACTGGGGACAGGGGGCGATGAGCAGTTCTTC. Amino acid sequence: CASRPLGTGGDEQFF.

This clonotype was picked up a small number of times. CDR3 sequence (DNA): TGCAGTGCTAGGGGTAGGATAAATCAGCCCCAGCATTTT. Translation: CSARGRINQPQHF. This chain connects TRBV20-1 to TRBJ1-5; D ambiguous. The CDR3 consists of 13 residues. Germline V gene data show CDR1 as DFQATT and CDR2 as SNEGSKA (reference sequence). Trimming pared 3 bases from V and 4 bases from J, leaving 10 bases between.

Ten or more counts support this clonotype. The CDR3 DNA reads as TGTGCCAGCAGCCGATGGGCCGGGGAGCTGTTTTTT. It is translated as CASSRWAGELFF. V gene TRBV3-1 combines with J gene TRBJ2-2; D gene uncertain. Germline-derived CDR1 and CDR2 are LGHDT and YNNKEL (reference sequence). The CDR3 is made up of 12 amino acids. Trimming removed 4 bases from V and 6 bases from J, with 6 bases in between.

The V and J genes are TRBV6-1 and TRBJ2-3; D tentatively reads TRBD1 or TRBD2 (5 bases each). Trimming removed 6 bases at V and 5 bases at J, with 18 bases between. In germline, CDR1 is MNHNS, CDR2 SASEGT. This CDR3 is built from 15 residues. Here the CDR3 reads CASSNPGRSGDTQYF. The CDR3 nucleotides are TGTGCCAGCAGCAACCCGGGACGTTCGGGAGATACGCAGTATTTT.

Only a few counts were recorded for this clonotype. The CDR3 reads CASSQVFYSTGVSYEQYF. For the CDR3, the DNA is TGCGCCAGCAGCCAAGTTTTTTACTCTACAGGGGTTTCCTACGAGCAGTACTTC. This sequence joins TRBV4-1 and TRBJ2-7; TRBD1 matches 7 bases. Per the germline V gene, CDR1 is MGHRA and CDR2 is YSYEKL. The CDR3 runs 18 residues. V shed 1 base, J shed 1 base, and the junction held 13 bases outside the gene matches.